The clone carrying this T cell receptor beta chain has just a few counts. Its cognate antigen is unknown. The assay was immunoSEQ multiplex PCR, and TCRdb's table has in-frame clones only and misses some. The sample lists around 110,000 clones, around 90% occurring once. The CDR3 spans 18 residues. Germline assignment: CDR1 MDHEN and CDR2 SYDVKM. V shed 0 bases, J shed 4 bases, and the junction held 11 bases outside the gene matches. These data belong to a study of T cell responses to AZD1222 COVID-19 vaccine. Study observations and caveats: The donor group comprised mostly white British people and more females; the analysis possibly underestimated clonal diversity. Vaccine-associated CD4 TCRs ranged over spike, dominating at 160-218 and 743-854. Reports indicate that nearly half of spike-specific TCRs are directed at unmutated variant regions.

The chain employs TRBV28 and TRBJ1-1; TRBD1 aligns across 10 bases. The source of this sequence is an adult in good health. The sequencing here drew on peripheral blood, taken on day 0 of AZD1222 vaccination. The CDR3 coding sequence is TGTGCCAGCAGTTTATGGGTGGGACAGGGGTTTGAGTCCACTGAAGCTTTCTTT. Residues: CASSLWVGQGFESTEAFF.